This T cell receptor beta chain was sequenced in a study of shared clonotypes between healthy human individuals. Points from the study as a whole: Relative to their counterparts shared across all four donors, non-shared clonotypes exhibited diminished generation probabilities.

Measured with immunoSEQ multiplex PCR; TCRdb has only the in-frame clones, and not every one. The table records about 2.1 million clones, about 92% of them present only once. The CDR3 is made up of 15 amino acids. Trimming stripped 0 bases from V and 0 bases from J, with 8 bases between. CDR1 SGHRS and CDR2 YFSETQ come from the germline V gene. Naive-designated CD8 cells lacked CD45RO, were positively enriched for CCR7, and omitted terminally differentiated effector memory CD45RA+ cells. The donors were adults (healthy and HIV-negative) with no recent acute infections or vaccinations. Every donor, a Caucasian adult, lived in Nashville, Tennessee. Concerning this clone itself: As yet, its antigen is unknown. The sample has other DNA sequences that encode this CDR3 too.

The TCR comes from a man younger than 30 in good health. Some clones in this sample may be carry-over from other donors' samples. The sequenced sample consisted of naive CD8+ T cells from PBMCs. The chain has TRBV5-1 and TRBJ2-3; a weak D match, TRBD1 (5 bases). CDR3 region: CASSLGQTSTDTQYF. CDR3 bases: TGCGCCAGCAGCTTGGGACAGACTAGCACAGATACGCAGTATTTT.